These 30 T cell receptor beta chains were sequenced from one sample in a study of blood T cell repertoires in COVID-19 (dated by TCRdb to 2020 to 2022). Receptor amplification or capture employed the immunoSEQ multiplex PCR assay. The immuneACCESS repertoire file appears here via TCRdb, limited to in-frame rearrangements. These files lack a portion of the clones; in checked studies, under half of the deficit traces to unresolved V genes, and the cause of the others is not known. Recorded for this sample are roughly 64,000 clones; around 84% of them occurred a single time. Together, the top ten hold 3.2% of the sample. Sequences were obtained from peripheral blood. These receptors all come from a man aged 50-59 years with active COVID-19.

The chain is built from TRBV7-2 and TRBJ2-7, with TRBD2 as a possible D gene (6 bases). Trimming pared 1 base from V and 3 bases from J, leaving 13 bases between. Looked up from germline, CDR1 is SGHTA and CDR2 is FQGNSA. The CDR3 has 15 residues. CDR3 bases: TGTGCCAGCAGCTTAGAAGGCGGGGCGATCTACGAGCAGTACTTC. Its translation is CASSLEGGAIYEQYF.

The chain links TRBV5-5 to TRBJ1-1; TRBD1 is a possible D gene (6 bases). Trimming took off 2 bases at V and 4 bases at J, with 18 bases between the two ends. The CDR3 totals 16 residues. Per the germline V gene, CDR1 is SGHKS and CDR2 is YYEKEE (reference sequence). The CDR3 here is CASSFYLSGEGTEAFF. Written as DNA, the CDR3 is TGTGCCAGCAGCTTTTACCTATCAGGGGAGGGCACTGAAGCTTTCTTT.

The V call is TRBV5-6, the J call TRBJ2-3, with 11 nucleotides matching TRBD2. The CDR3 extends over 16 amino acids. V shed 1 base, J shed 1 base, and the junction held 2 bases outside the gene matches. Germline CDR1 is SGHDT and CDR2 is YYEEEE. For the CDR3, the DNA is TGTGCCAGCAGCTTGTTTAGCGGGGGGGGCACAGATACGCAGTATTTT. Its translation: CASSLFSGGGTDTQYF.

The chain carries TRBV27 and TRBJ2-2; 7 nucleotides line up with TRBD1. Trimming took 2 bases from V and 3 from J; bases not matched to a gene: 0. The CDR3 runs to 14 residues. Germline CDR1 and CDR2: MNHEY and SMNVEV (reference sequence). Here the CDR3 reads CASSLTGDTGELFF. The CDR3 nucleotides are TGTGCCAGCAGTTTAACAGGGGACACCGGGGAGCTGTTTTTT.

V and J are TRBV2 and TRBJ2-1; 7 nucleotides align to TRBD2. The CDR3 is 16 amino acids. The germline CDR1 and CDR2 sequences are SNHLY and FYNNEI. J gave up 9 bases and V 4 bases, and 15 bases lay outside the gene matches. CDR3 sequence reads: CASSVGGEGQTGEQFF. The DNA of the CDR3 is TGTGCCAGCAGTGTTGGGGGGGAGGGCCAGACGGGTGAGCAGTTCTTC. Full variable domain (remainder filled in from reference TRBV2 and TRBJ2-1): EPEVTQTPSHQVTQMGQEVILRCVPISNHLYFYWYRQILGQKVEFLVSFYNNEISEKSEIFDDQFSVERPDGSNFTLKIRSTKLEDSAMYFCASSVGGEGQTGEQFFGPGTRLTVL.

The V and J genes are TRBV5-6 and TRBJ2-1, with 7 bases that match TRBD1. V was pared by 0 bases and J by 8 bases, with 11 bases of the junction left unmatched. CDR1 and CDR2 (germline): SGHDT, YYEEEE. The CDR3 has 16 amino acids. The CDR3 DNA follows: TGTGCCAGCAGCTTGGAGACAGGGTACGTGGGCGATGAGCAGTTCTTC. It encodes CASSLETGYVGDEQFF.

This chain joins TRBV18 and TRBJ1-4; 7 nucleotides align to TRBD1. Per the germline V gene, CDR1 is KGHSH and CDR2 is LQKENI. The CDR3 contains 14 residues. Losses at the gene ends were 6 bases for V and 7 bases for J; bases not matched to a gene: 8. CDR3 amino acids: CASSTGRRGEKLFF. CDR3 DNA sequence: TGTGCCAGCTCGACAGGGCGAAGGGGTGAAAAACTGTTTTTT.

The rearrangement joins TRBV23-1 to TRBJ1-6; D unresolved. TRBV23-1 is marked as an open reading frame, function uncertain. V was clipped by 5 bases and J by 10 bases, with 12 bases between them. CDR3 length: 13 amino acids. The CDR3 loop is CASSAGFGSPLHF. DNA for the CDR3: TGCGCCAGCAGTGCCGGGTTCGGATCACCCCTCCACTTT.

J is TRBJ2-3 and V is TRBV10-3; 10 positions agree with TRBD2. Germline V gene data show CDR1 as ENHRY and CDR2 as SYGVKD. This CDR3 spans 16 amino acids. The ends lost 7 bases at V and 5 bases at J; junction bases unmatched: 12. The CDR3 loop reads CAIKAAGGPGGDTQYF. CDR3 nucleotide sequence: TGTGCCATCAAGGCAGCGGGGGGGCCAGGAGGAGATACGCAGTATTTT.

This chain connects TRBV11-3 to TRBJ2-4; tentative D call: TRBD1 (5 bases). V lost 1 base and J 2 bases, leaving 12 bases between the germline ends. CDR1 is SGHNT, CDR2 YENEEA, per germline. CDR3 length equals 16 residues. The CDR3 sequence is CASSLGGAGSKNIQYF. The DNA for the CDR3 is TGTGCCAGCAGCTTAGGGGGCGCAGGGTCCAAAAACATTCAGTACTTC. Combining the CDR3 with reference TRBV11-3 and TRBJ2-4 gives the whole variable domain EAGVVQSPRYKIIEKKQPVAFWCNPISGHNTLYWYLQNLGQGPELLIRYENEEAVDDSQLPKDRFSAERLKGVDSTLKIQPAELGDSAVYLCASSLGGAGSKNIQYFGAGTRLSVL.

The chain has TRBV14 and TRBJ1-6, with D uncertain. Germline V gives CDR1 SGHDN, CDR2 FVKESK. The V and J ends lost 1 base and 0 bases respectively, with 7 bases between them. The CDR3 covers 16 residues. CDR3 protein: CASSQGASSYNSPLHF. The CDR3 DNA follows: TGTGCCAGCAGCCAAGGAGCGAGCTCCTATAATTCACCCCTCCACTTT.

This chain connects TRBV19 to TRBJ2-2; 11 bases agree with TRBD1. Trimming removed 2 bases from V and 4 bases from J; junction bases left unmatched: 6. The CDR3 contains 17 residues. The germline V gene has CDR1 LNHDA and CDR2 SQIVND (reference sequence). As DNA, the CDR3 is TGTGCCAGTAGTATACGGACAGGGGGCAGATTCACCGGGGAGCTGTTTTTT. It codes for CASSIRTGGRFTGELFF.

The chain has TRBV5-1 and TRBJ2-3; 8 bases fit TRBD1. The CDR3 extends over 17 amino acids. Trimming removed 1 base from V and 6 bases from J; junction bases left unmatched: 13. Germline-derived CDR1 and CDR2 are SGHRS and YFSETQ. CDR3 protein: CASSLFRGQGSFDTQYF. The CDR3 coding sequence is TGCGCCAGCAGCTTGTTCCGAGGACAGGGTTCCTTTGATACGCAGTATTTT.

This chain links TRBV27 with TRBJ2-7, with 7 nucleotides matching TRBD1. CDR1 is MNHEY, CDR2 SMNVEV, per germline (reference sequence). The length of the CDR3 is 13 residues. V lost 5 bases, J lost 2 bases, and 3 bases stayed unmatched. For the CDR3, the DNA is TGTGCCAGCAGTGATGGGACAGCCTACGAGCAGTACTTC. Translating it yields CASSDGTAYEQYF.

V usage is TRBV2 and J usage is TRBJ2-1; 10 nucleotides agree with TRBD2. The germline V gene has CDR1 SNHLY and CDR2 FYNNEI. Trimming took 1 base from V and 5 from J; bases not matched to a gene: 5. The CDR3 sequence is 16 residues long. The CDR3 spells CASSEGASGGNNEQFF. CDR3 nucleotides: TGTGCCAGCAGTGAAGGGGCTAGCGGGGGTAACAATGAGCAGTTCTTC.

CDR3 sequence reads: CASSYSTGGNIQYF. CDR3 coding DNA: TGTGCCAGCAGTTACTCGACGGGGGGCAACATTCAGTACTTC. The chain couples TRBV6-5 to TRBJ2-4; perhaps TRBD2 as D (7 bases). Germline assignment: CDR1 MNHEY and CDR2 SVGAGI. Between the trimmed V and J ends, which lost 0 bases and 7 bases, there was a span of 10 bases. The CDR3 consists of 14 residues.

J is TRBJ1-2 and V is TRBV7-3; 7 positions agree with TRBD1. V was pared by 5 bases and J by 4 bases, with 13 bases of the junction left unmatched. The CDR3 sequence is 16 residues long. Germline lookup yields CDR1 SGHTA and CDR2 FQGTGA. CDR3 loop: CASSPRQGRVSYGYTF. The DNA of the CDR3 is TGTGCCAGCAGCCCTCGACAGGGAAGAGTGAGCTATGGCTACACCTTC.

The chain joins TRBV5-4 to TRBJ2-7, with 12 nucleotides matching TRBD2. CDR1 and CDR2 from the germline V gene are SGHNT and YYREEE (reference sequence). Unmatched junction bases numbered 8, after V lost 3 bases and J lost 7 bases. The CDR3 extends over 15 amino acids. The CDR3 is CASSSGLAGGREQYF. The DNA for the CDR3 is TGTGCCAGCAGCTCGGGGCTAGCGGGGGGGCGGGAGCAGTACTTC.

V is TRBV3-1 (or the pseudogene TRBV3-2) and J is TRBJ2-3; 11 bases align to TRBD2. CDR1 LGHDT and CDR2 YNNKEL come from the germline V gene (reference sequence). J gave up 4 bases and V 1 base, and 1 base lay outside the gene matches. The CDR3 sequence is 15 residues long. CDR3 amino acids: CASSQVSGRADTQYF. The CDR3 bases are TGTGCCAGCAGCCAAGTTAGCGGGAGGGCAGATACGCAGTATTTT.

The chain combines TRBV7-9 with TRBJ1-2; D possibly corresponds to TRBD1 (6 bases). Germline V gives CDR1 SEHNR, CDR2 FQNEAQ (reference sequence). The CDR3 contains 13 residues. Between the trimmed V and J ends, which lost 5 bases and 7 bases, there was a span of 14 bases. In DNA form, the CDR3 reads TGTGCCAGCAGCCCCACAGGGTCCCCTGGCTACACCTTC. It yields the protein CASSPTGSPGYTF.

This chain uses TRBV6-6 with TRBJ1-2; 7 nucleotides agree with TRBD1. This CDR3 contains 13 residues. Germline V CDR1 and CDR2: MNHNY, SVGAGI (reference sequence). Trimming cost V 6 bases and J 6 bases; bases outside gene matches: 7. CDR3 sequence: CASSIPRGNGYTF. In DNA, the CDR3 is TGTGCCAGCAGCATTCCCAGGGGGAATGGCTACACCTTC.

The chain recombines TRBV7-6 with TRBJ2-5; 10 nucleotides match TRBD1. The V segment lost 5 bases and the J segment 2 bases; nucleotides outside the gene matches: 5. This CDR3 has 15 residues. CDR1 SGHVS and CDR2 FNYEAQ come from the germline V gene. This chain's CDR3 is CASSLGQGVQETQYF. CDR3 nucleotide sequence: TGTGCCAGCAGCCTTGGACAGGGGGTACAAGAGACCCAGTACTTC.

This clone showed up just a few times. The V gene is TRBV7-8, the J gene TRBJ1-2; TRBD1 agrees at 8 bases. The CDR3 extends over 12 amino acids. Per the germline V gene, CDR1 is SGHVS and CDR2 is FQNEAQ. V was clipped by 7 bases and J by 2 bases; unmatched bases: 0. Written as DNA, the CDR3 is TGTGCCAGCACAGGGGGCAACTATGGCTACACCTTC. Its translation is CASTGGNYGYTF.

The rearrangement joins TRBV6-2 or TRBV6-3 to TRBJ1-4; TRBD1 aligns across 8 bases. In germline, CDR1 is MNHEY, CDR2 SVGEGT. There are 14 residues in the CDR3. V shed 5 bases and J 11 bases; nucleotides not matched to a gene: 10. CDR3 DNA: TGTGCCAGCAGTCCCCAGGGGGCCCTTCGCAAACTGTTTTTT. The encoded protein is CASSPQGALRKLFF.

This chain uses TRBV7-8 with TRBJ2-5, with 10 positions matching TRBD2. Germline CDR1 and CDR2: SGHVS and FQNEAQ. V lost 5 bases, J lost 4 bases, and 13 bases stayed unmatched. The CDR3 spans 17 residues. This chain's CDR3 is CASSPTWVAGGGETQYF. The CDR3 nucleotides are TGTGCCAGCAGCCCGACTTGGGTAGCGGGGGGCGGAGAGACCCAGTACTTC.

As DNA, the CDR3 is TGCGCCAGCAGCTTGATCTTAATCGATGAGCAGTTCTTC. Amino acid sequence: CASSLILIDEQFF. V usage is TRBV5-1 and J usage is TRBJ2-1; D not certain. V was shortened by 1 base and J by 8 bases, with 10 bases between the two germline ends. CDR1 and CDR2 (germline): SGHRS, YFSETQ. The CDR3 is 13 amino acids.

In DNA form, the CDR3 reads TGTGCCACCAGGGGGGAGGGAGTCGAGCAGTACTTC. Protein: CATRGEGVEQYF. The V gene is TRBV24-1, the J gene TRBJ2-7; TRBD2 aligns across 7 bases. The CDR3 spans 12 residues. The germline CDR1 and CDR2 sequences are KGHDR and SFDVKD. Germline trimming cut 7 bases from V and 6 bases from J; bases unmatched to any gene: 5.

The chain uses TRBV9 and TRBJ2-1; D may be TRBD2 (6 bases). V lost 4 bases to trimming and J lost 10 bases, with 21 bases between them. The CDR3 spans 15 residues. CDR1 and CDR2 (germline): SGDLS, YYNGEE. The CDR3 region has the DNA TGTGCCAGCAGCCCGACTCAAGACACTAGCAGGGAGCAGTTCTTC. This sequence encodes CASSPTQDTSREQFF.

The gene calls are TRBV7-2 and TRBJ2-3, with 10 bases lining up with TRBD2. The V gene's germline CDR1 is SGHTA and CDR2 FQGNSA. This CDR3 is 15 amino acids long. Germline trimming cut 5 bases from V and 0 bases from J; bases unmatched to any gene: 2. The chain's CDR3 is CASSMTSGSTDTQYF. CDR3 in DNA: TGTGCCAGCAGCATGACTAGCGGGAGCACAGATACGCAGTATTTT.

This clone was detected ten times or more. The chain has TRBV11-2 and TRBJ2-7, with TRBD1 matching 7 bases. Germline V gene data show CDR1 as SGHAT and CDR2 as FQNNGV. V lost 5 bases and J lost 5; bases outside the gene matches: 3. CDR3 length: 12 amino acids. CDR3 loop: CASSRQGDEQYF. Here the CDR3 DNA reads TGTGCCAGCAGCCGACAGGGTGACGAGCAGTACTTC.